These 14 T cell receptor beta chains share one sample of origin, sequenced in a study of cytomegalovirus exposure and HLA in healthy donors. PCR was performed using 60 Vbeta and 13 Jbeta primers. The assay was immunoSEQ multiplex PCR, and TCRdb's table has in-frame clones only and misses some. The data show over 100,000 clones, about 78% seen once. Sequences were obtained from PBMCs. The source is a female donor in good health and CMV-seronegative.

J is TRBJ2-1 and V is TRBV11-3; 9 bases match TRBD1. The CDR3 is 15 residues long. The junction had 6 bases not matched to a gene; V was cut back by 1 base and J by 8 bases. Germline CDR1 SGHNT, CDR2 YENEEA. The CDR3 nucleotides read TGTGCCAGCAGCTTAGGATCGGGACAGGGCGATGAGCAGTTCTTC. It specifies CASSLGSGQGDEQFF.

The V and J genes are TRBV29-1 and TRBJ2-1; D call uncertain. V was trimmed by 5 bases and J by 1 base, leaving 12 bases between them. Germline CDR1 SQVTM, CDR2 ANQGSEA. The CDR3 totals 14 residues. CDR3 loop: CSVNWRSSYNEQFF. In nucleotides, the CDR3 is TGCAGCGTTAATTGGAGATCGTCCTACAATGAGCAGTTCTTC.

J is TRBJ1-2 and V is TRBV25-1; possibly TRBD1 for D (6 bases). The CDR3 totals 13 residues. Trimming took 4 bases from V and 11 from J, leaving 17 bases between them. Germline assignment: CDR1 MGHDK and CDR2 SYGVNS. CDR3 nucleotide sequence: TGTGCCAGCAGTGCAGACGGGACACTACGGTACACCTTC. This gives the protein CASSADGTLRYTF.

The chain joins TRBV4-1 to TRBJ2-4, with 12 bases fitting TRBD2. Germline V CDR1 and CDR2: MGHRA, YSYEKL. This CDR3 has 16 residues. J gave up 8 bases and V 1 base, and 6 bases lay outside the gene matches. CDR3 bases: TGCGCCAGCAGCCAAGCGCTAGCGGGAGGGCCACACATTCAGTACTTC. Translating it yields CASSQALAGGPHIQYF.

The chain employs TRBV6-6 and TRBJ1-6; 9 bases map to TRBD1. Germline lookup yields CDR1 MNHNY and CDR2 SVGAGI (reference sequence). The CDR3 spans 14 residues. The ends lost 6 bases at V and 7 bases at J; junction bases unmatched: 4. For the CDR3, the DNA is TGTGCCAGCAGGTTGGGACAGGGAAATTCACCCCTCCACTTT. It codes for CASRLGQGNSPLHF.

V is TRBV30 and J is TRBJ1-1; D uncertain. Germline lookup yields CDR1 GTSNPN and CDR2 SVGIG (reference sequence). The CDR3 contains 11 residues. V gave up 4 bases and J gave up 7 bases, with 10 bases separating them. This chain's CDR3 is CAWIRSVEAFF. CDR3 in DNA: TGTGCCTGGATTCGGTCCGTTGAAGCTTTCTTT.

This clone was seen just once. The V and J genes are TRBV28 and TRBJ2-7, with 8 bases identical to TRBD1. V was pared by 3 bases and J by 3 bases, with 7 bases of the junction left unmatched. Per the germline V gene, CDR1 is MDHEN and CDR2 is SYDVKM. CDR3 length: 15 amino acids. The CDR3 reads CASSLRPDRVYEQYF. Written as DNA, the CDR3 is TGTGCCAGCAGTTTGAGGCCGGACAGGGTCTACGAGCAGTACTTC.

This chain links TRBV4-2 with TRBJ2-5; TRBD1 agrees at 10 bases. The J segment lost 5 bases and the V segment lost 0 bases, leaving 6 bases of the junction unmatched. Per the germline V gene, CDR1 is LGHNA and CDR2 is YNFKEQ. The CDR3 covers 16 residues. The CDR3: CASSQDSTGGGETQYF. The CDR3 DNA is TGTGCCAGCAGCCAAGATTCGACAGGGGGCGGGGAGACCCAGTACTTC.

The table lists this clone with a few counts. The V call is TRBV5-6, the J call TRBJ2-5, with TRBD2 identical over 12 bases. The CDR3 is 15 residues long. Germline trimming cut 3 bases from V and 8 bases from J; bases unmatched to any gene: 8. Germline V CDR1 and CDR2: SGHDT, YYEEEE. CDR3 coding DNA: TGTGCCAGCAGCTCCTCAACTAGCGGGGGGTTCACCCAGTACTTC. Amino acid sequence: CASSSSTSGGFTQYF.

The V gene is TRBV5-1, the J gene TRBJ2-2; D call uncertain. The V end was cut by 0 bases, the J end by 0 bases, with 6 bases between. Germline CDR1 SGHRS, CDR2 YFSETQ. This CDR3 region has 15 residues. CDR3 protein: CASSLGHTNTGELFF. CDR3 bases: TGCGCCAGCAGCTTGGGTCACACGAACACCGGGGAGCTGTTTTTT. Variable domain in full (rest from reference TRBV5-1 and TRBJ2-2): KAGVTQTPRYLIKTRGQQVTLSCSPISGHRSVSWYQQTPGQGLQFLFEYFSETQRNKGNFPGRFSGRQFSNSRSEMNVSTLELGDSALYLCASSLGHTNTGELFFGEGSRLTVL.

V and J are TRBV9 and TRBJ2-1, with 7 bases aligning to TRBD2. Germline assignment: CDR1 SGDLS and CDR2 YYNGEE. This CDR3 contains 13 residues. J gave up 12 bases and V 0 bases, and 6 bases lay outside the gene matches. CDR3: CASSVVTGGRQFF. CDR3 DNA sequence: TGTGCCAGCAGCGTAGTAACGGGAGGTAGGCAGTTCTTC.

The chain is built from TRBV11-2 and TRBJ2-1; 11 bases match TRBD2. The ends lost 3 bases at V and 8 bases at J; junction bases unmatched: 6. CDR3 length: 15 amino acids. The germline V gene has CDR1 SGHAT and CDR2 FQNNGV. In DNA form, the CDR3 reads TGTGCCAGCAGCTTCCTTAGCGGGAGGGTCGATGAGCAGTTCTTC. This codes for CASSFLSGRVDEQFF.

This clone has a handful of counts. The CDR3 spells CASSLSADWQNEQYF. The DNA for the CDR3 is TGTGCCAGCAGTTTATCGGCGGACTGGCAGAACGAGCAGTACTTC. The chain combines TRBV28 with TRBJ2-7; possible D gene TRBD2, 5 bases. Germline CDR1 MDHEN, CDR2 SYDVKM. The germline V and J ends were trimmed by 1 base and 5 bases, with 15 bases remaining between them. The CDR3 covers 15 residues.

The chain employs TRBV21-1 and TRBJ2-1; no DNA check was done on the table's D call, TRBD2. TRBV21-1 is shown as a pseudogene. The CDR3 consists of 16 residues. The CDR3 sequence: CASSKANGSNYNEQFF. In DNA, the CDR3 is TGTGCCAGCAGCAAAGCCAACGGGAGTAACTACAATGAGCAGTTCTTC.